The entry below gives a single T cell receptor (beta chain) sequence along with its context. V lost 8 bases and J lost 1, with 9 bases in between. The germline V gene encodes CDR1 ENHRY and CDR2 SYGVKD. The CDR3 has 13 residues. Here immunoSEQ multiplex PCR was the method, and the copy in TCRdb shows in-frame clones only, minus some. The table has tens of thousands of clones, approximately 72% seen once. This specimen comes from a study of STAT5B mutations in CD4+ large granular lymphocyte leukemia. The receptor comes from a human donor in good health. The sample was CD4+ T cells from blood buffy coats. The rearrangement links TRBV10-3 to TRBJ2-1; tentatively, D is TRBD2 (6 bases). Here the CDR3 DNA reads TGTGCCATCTTAGCGGATTCCTACAATGAGCAGTTCTTC. Translation gives CAILADSYNEQFF.